A single sample gave rise to the 29 T cell receptor beta chains below, sequenced in a study of blood T cells in healthy people across ages. With a J-beta primer mix and a sample-barcoded 5' primer, a second PCR ran about 6 to 11 cycles. In TCRdb, the 5' RACE reads were re-called with MiXCR into one record per CDR3 protein. This table holds more than 650,000 distinct CDR3 sequences, 22% found once. Sequencing was done on a sample of blood. Receptors were obtained from a man aged 70-80 years in good health.

The chain joins TRBV28 to TRBJ1-5, with D tentatively TRBD1 (6 bases). The CDR3 contains 14 residues. Between the trimmed V and J ends, which lost 3 bases and 3 bases, there was a span of 9 bases. The germline V gene encodes CDR1 MDHEN and CDR2 SYDVKM. CDR3 DNA sequence: TGTGCCAGCAGTTTCGGGACAAACAATCAGCCCCAGCATTTT. Amino acid sequence: CASSFGTNNQPQHF.

As to this clonotype: A read error may produce the germline difference seen at one junction end. This rearrangement joins TRBV15 to TRBJ1-1; D is perhaps TRBD1 (6 bases). This CDR3 spans 12 amino acids. Germline CDR1 reads LNHNV; CDR2 reads YYDKDF (reference sequence). The CDR3 bases are TGTGCCACCAGCGGAGACAGGCGGCGGGCTTTCTTT. This encodes CATSGDRRRAFF.

The rearrangement uses TRBV19 and TRBJ2-1; tentatively, D is TRBD1 (5 bases). The CDR3 spans 13 residues. The V end was cut by 0 bases, the J end by 9 bases, with 9 bases between. CDR1 is LNHDA and CDR2 is SQIVND in the germline V gene (reference sequence). This CDR3 reads CASSIDRVAEQFF. CDR3 nucleotide sequence: TGTGCCAGTAGTATAGACAGGGTGGCTGAGCAGTTCTTC.

This clonotype showed up just a few times. The rearrangement uses TRBV15 and TRBJ2-2; a weak D match, TRBD1 (6 bases). The CDR3 sequence is 16 residues long. The V gene's germline CDR1 is LNHNV and CDR2 YYDKDF (reference sequence). Trimming removed 0 bases at V and 3 bases at J, with 11 bases between. CDR3 sequence: CATSRDPDSHTGELFF. The CDR3 nucleotides read TGTGCCACCAGCAGAGACCCGGACAGTCACACCGGGGAGCTGTTTTTT.

In this sample, this clonotype turned up many times. The chain employs TRBV11-3 and TRBJ2-2, with D hard to call. This CDR3 is 14 amino acids long. The ends were cut back, 1 base at V and 7 bases at J, with 10 bases in the middle. Looked up from germline, CDR1 is SGHNT and CDR2 is YENEEA. The DNA for the CDR3 is TGTGCCAGCAGCTTAGGGATGGAGAGCGGGGAGCTGTTTTTT. Translation: CASSLGMESGELFF.

In this sample, this clonotype turned up a few times. V is TRBV13 and J is TRBJ2-2; D remains ambiguous. This CDR3 region has 13 residues. Germline assignment: CDR1 PRHDT and CDR2 FYEKMQ (reference sequence). V lost 5 bases and J lost 5, with 9 bases in between. The chain's CDR3 is CASSRSVTGELFF. The CDR3 DNA reads TGTGCCAGCAGCAGAAGCGTTACCGGGGAGCTGTTTTTT.

V and J are TRBV10-2 and TRBJ2-7; 11 bases fit TRBD2. V was pared by 6 bases and J by 5 bases, with 6 bases of the junction left unmatched. CDR3 size: 14 residues. Germline-derived CDR1 and CDR2 are WSHSY and SAAADI. CDR3 protein: CASRVSGGADEQYF. CDR3 coding DNA: TGCGCCAGCAGAGTTAGCGGGGGGGCCGACGAGCAGTACTTC.

This rearrangement joins TRBV18 to TRBJ2-2, with D possibly being TRBD1 or TRBD2 (5 bases each). The germline V gene has CDR1 KGHSH and CDR2 LQKENI. This CDR3 is built from 17 residues. V was cut by 2 bases and J by 1 base, with 14 bases left in between. Here the CDR3 reads CASSPSTGALNTGELFF. The CDR3 nucleotides read TGTGCCAGCTCACCAAGCACCGGGGCTCTGAACACCGGGGAGCTGTTTTTT.

This chain joins TRBV29-1 and TRBJ2-2; D call uncertain. Germline V gene lookup returns CDR1 SQVTM and CDR2 ANQGSEA. The CDR3 covers 16 residues. V lost 4 bases and J lost 0, with 15 bases in between. The CDR3 is CSVVPLGLANTGELFF. CDR3 nucleotides: TGCAGCGTTGTTCCATTGGGGTTGGCGAACACCGGGGAGCTGTTTTTT.

The V call is TRBV15, the J call TRBJ1-2, with 8 bases identical to TRBD1. Germline CDR1 reads LNHNV; CDR2 reads YYDKDF (reference sequence). V gave up 1 base and J gave up 3 bases; unmatched junction bases: 4. This CDR3 contains 15 residues. The CDR3 bases are TGTGCCACCAGCAGAGCCAGGGGGCTGGACTATGGCTACACCTTC. This encodes CATSRARGLDYGYTF. Drawing the rest from reference TRBV15 and TRBJ1-2, the complete variable domain is DAMVIQNPRYQVTQFGKPVTLSCSQTLNHNVMYWYQQKSSQAPKLLFHYYDKDFNNEADTPDNFQSRRPNTSFCFLDIRSPGLGDTAMYLCATSRARGLDYGYTFGSGTRLTVV.

This chain joins TRBV7-3 and TRBJ2-2; D is possibly TRBD2 (6 bases). The CDR3 runs 16 residues. V lost 2 bases to trimming and J lost 0 bases, with 10 bases between them. Germline lookup yields CDR1 SGHTA and CDR2 FQGTGA. For the CDR3, the DNA is TGTGCCAGCAGCTTATCGGCGGGACCGAACACCGGGGAGCTGTTTTTT. Residues: CASSLSAGPNTGELFF.

The table lists this clonotype with a few counts. The chain carries TRBV24-1 and TRBJ2-1, with D possibly TRBD2 on 7 matching bases. The V gene lost 6 bases and the J gene lost 4 bases, with 9 bases spanning the gap. The CDR3 consists of 13 residues. Germline CDR1 is KGHDR and CDR2 is SFDVKD. The CDR3 reads CATSRGAYNEQFF. The CDR3 coding sequence is TGTGCCACCAGTCGGGGGGCGTACAATGAGCAGTTCTTC.

The chain is built from TRBV12-3 or TRBV12-4 and TRBJ1-1, with D uncertain. V lost 3 bases to trimming and J lost 0 bases, with 5 bases between them. This CDR3 contains 13 residues. The CDR3 DNA is TGTGCCAGCAGTTTCATGATGAACACTGAAGCTTTCTTT. This gives the protein CASSFMMNTEAFF.

The genes are TRBV18 and TRBJ2-7, with a tentative D call TRBD2 (6 bases). Trimming cost V 5 bases and J 2 bases, with 16 bases left between them. The CDR3 spans 15 residues. Germline-derived CDR1 and CDR2 are KGHSH and LQKENI. The CDR3 protein is CASSTDGGSTYEQYF. In DNA form, the CDR3 reads TGTGCCAGCTCAACCGACGGGGGTTCAACCTACGAGCAGTACTTC.

The genes are TRBV12-3 or TRBV12-4 and TRBJ2-3; 9 nucleotides align to TRBD2. The CDR3 is made up of 16 amino acids. Unmatched junction bases numbered 10, after V lost 5 bases and J lost 4 bases. CDR3 residues: CASSEDWREGSDTQYF. CDR3 sequence (DNA): TGTGCCAGCAGTGAAGACTGGCGGGAGGGGTCAGATACGCAGTATTTT.

This chain uses TRBV3-1 with TRBJ1-2; D not certain. CDR1 is LGHDT and CDR2 is YNNKEL in the germline V gene (reference sequence). Between the trimmed V and J ends, which lost 1 base and 8 bases, there was a span of 8 bases. CDR3 length equals 12 residues. CDR3 loop: CASSQVWRGYTF. The CDR3 DNA follows: TGTGCCAGCAGCCAAGTCTGGCGCGGCTACACCTTC.

This clonotype was seen a handful of times. Here the CDR3 DNA reads TGTGCCAGCAGCCTCACGGGGCGCAATGAGCAGTTCTTC. It specifies CASSLTGRNEQFF. The chain carries TRBV6-2 or TRBV6-3 and TRBJ2-1; D might be TRBD1 or TRBD2, each matching 5 bases. Trimming stripped 6 bases from V and 6 bases from J, with 12 bases between. Germline V gene sequence: CDR1 MNHEY, CDR2 SVGEGT. The CDR3 is 13 amino acids.

V gene TRBV12-3 or TRBV12-4 combines with J gene TRBJ1-2; maybe TRBD1 (5 bases). V was pared by 6 bases and J by 4 bases, with 15 bases between. The CDR3 covers 14 residues. The CDR3 region is CASSAGAAGYGYTF. CDR3 sequence (DNA): TGTGCCAGCAGCGCCGGGGCGGCCGGCTATGGCTACACCTTC.

A few counts support this clonotype. The CDR3 sequence is CSAVPLLVYNEQFF. The CDR3 DNA reads as TGCAGTGCCGTCCCCCTACTAGTTTACAATGAGCAGTTCTTC. The chain couples TRBV20-1 to TRBJ2-1, with D perhaps TRBD2 (5 bases). This CDR3 is 14 amino acids long. V was clipped by 6 bases and J by 4 bases, with 16 bases between them. Germline V gene data show CDR1 as DFQATT and CDR2 as SNEGSKA (reference sequence).

This clonotype turned up a few times. The gene calls are TRBV11-2 and TRBJ2-3; TRBD1 might be the D (5 bases). The CDR3 is 15 amino acids. Per germline, CDR1 SGHAT and CDR2 FQNNGV. The germline V and J ends were trimmed by 3 bases and 0 bases, with 10 bases remaining between them. CDR3 amino acids: CASSFQGRSTDTQYF. CDR3 bases: TGTGCCAGCAGCTTCCAGGGTAGGAGCACAGATACGCAGTATTTT.

This clonotype was counted a few times. V usage is TRBV7-2 and J usage is TRBJ2-3, with TRBD2 identical over 11 bases. The CDR3 consists of 16 residues. With 2 bases clipped from V and 5 bases from J, the junction kept 6 bases outside the gene matches. Germline assignment: CDR1 SGHTA and CDR2 FQGNSA. The CDR3: CASSLRLAGGGDTQYF. The CDR3 DNA reads as TGTGCCAGCAGCTTAAGGCTAGCGGGGGGAGGAGATACGCAGTATTTT.

CDR3 residues: CSAADQQETQYF. Written as DNA, the CDR3 is TGCAGTGCTGCGGACCAGCAAGAGACCCAGTACTTC. The genes are TRBV20-1 and TRBJ2-5; the D is unclear. V lost 5 bases, J lost 2 bases, and 9 bases lay in between. CDR3 length: 12 residues. Germline CDR1 reads DFQATT; CDR2 reads SNEGSKA (reference sequence).

This clonotype was observed a handful of times. This rearrangement joins TRBV18 to TRBJ1-1; 7 nucleotides match TRBD1. The V gene end was trimmed by 2 bases and the J gene end by 4 bases; junction bases not matched to a gene: 13. Germline CDR1 reads KGHSH; CDR2 reads LQKENI. The CDR3 covers 17 residues. CDR3 DNA: TGTGCCAGCTCACCATCCTCCAGGGGCAGGGGGGTCACTGAAGCTTTCTTT. Translation gives CASSPSSRGRGVTEAFF. Using reference TRBV18 and TRBJ1-1 for the parts outside the CDR3, the full variable domain is NAGVMQNPRHLVRRRGQEARLRCSPMKGHSHVYWYRQLPEEGLKFMVYLQKENIIDESGMPKERFSAEFPKEGPSILRIQQVVRGDSAAYFCASSPSSRGRGVTEAFFGQGTRLTVV.

In this sample, this clonotype turned up a few times. This sequence joins TRBV18 and TRBJ2-1; TRBD2 is a possible D gene (5 bases). V dropped 0 bases and J dropped 2 bases, with 17 bases sitting between them. The germline CDR1 and CDR2 sequences are KGHSH and LQKENI. The CDR3 runs to 18 residues. CDR3 protein: CASSPPVGVSGAYNEQFF. For the CDR3, the DNA is TGTGCCAGCTCACCACCGGTAGGCGTCTCCGGGGCCTACAATGAGCAGTTCTTC.

The rearrangement joins TRBV10-3 to TRBJ1-5, with D perhaps matching TRBD1 (5 bases). V was pared by 10 bases and J by 7 bases, with 17 bases between. CDR3 length equals 13 residues. Germline CDR1 is ENHRY and CDR2 is SYGVKD. This CDR3 reads CATTGGIRQPQHF. The CDR3 coding sequence is TGTGCCACCACGGGGGGAATTAGGCAGCCCCAGCATTTT.

This chain connects TRBV24-1 to TRBJ2-1, with TRBD2 matching 9 bases. The CDR3 runs 16 residues. V was clipped by 3 bases and J by 5 bases; unmatched bases: 7. The germline CDR1 and CDR2 sequences are KGHDR and SFDVKD. Here the CDR3 DNA reads TGTGCCACCAGTGATCTTCGGACTAGCGCAGACAATGAGCAGTTCTTC. Amino acid sequence: CATSDLRTSADNEQFF.

This chain uses TRBV12-3 or TRBV12-4 with TRBJ2-1, with 7 bases that match TRBD1. J gave up 2 bases and V 6 bases, and 7 bases lay outside the gene matches. The CDR3 loop spans 15 amino acids. CDR3 in amino acids: CASSLRQGAYNEQFF. DNA of the CDR3: TGTGCCAGCAGCCTAAGACAGGGAGCCTACAATGAGCAGTTCTTC.

This clonotype was seen more than once but under ten times. An end of the junction does not agree with germline; a read error may underlie this. The chain couples TRBV5-6 to TRBJ2-7; D unresolved. Germline CDR1 reads SGHDT; CDR2 reads YYEEEE. This CDR3 comprises 15 residues. The CDR3 DNA reads as TGTGCCGGCAGCTTCCCCCCCCACTACTCGTACGAGCAGTACTTC. Translating it yields CAGSFPPHYSYEQYF.

This clonotype has ten or more counts. V usage is TRBV5-1 and J usage is TRBJ1-4, with D possibly being TRBD1 (6 bases). V shed 0 bases and J shed 7 bases, with 16 bases lying between them. The CDR3 loop spans 16 amino acids. The germline V gene encodes CDR1 SGHRS and CDR2 YFSETQ. CDR3 nucleotide sequence: TGCGCCAGCAGCTTGGCCGTGGGGGCAAGCGGTGAAAAACTGTTTTTT. Its protein product is CASSLAVGASGEKLFF.